The clone carrying this T cell receptor beta chain was picked up many times. Its antigen is currently unknown. Constant-segment primers and 5'RACE yielded cDNA libraries for TCR alpha and TCR beta, each carrying sample barcodes and UMIs. TCRdb re-called the 5' RACE reads with MiXCR, one entry per CDR3 protein. Among about 49,000 distinct CDR3 sequences listed, 5.5% to 7.5% were seen once. V dropped 0 bases and J dropped 9 bases, with 14 bases sitting between them. The CDR3 sequence is 14 residues long. Germline CDR1 reads MNHEY; CDR2 reads SMNVEV (reference sequence). These data belong to a study of T-cell memory formation after mild COVID-19. Overall study: Among the donors, TCR clusters were largely specific to each donor. Broader study findings: Among clones contracting day 15 to 85, CD4/CD8 was balanced, whereas later expanders leaned CD4+.

The V call is TRBV27, the J call TRBJ2-5; D gene ambiguous. What was sequenced was PBMCs or a T cell subset sorted from them (not recorded which). The TCR comes from a man younger than 35 who had mild COVID-19 (a few samples of this study predate the infection). Cell type and time point are not known. The chain's CDR3 is CASSLSSAAWAQYF. Written as DNA, the CDR3 is TGTGCCAGCAGTTTATCGTCTGCCGCATGGGCCCAGTACTTC.